This is a list of T cell receptor beta chains from one sample in a study of shared clonotypes between healthy human individuals. Libraries were prepared by immunoSEQ multiplex PCR; TCRdb keeps only in-frame clonotypes and omits some of them. The sample comprises 2 million to 2.5 million clones, 85% to 95% of which are singletons, and about 0.36% rests with the top ten. Material: naive CD4+ T cells from PBMCs. These receptors were collected from a man younger than 30 in good health. Some clones in this sample may be carry-over from other donors' samples. CDR3s include the opening cysteine and the closing phenylalanine or tryptophan. Each record gives: clone size, D gene, J gene, CDR3 length, V gene, CDR3 protein, CDR3 DNA. The D gene is left open where the match is weak. Clone size is shown for a subset of rows, as once, few, many or a class of expanded clone.

once,.,TRBJ1-5,13,TRBV6-1,CASRGTEAQPQHF,TGTGCCAGCAGAGGGACCGAGGCTCAGCCCCAGCATTTT
.,.,TRBJ2-5,13,TRBV11-2,CASSFGVQETQYF,TGTGCCAGCAGCTTTGGGGTACAAGAGACCCAGTACTTC
.,.,TRBJ2-4,14,TRBV29-1,CSVDRLLAKNIQYF,TGCAGCGTTGACAGGCTCTTAGCCAAAAACATTCAGTACTTC
.,.,TRBJ2-7,13,TRBV4-1,CASSHQDSYEQYF,TGCGCCAGCAGCCATCAGGACAGCTACGAGCAGTACTTC
.,TRBD1,TRBJ2-7,15,TRBV19,CASSLGTVSFYEQYF,TGTGCCAGTAGTCTTGGGACAGTGTCCTTCTACGAGCAGTACTTC
.,TRBD2,TRBJ2-4,16,TRBV12-5,CASGLSSGGPSFIQYF,TGTGCTAGTGGTTTGTCGTCGGGAGGGCCTTCTTTCATTCAGTACTTC
.,TRBD1,TRBJ2-5,15,TRBV5-1,CASSSLTGAQETQYF,TGCGCCAGCAGCTCCCTAACAGGGGCCCAAGAGACCCAGTACTTC
.,.,TRBJ2-7,15,TRBV27,CASSLYAGPPYEQYF,TGTGCCAGCAGTTTATACGCAGGACCACCCTACGAGCAGTACTTC
once,TRBD2,TRBJ2-7,15,TRBV11-2,CASSLVAGLAGEQYF,TGTGCCAGCAGCTTAGTAGCCGGACTAGCGGGCGAGCAGTACTTC
.,.,TRBJ1-5,16,TRBV6-4,CASTRTLNGVNQPQHF,TGTGCCAGCACCCGGACACTTAATGGGGTTAATCAGCCCCAGCATTTT
once,.,TRBJ1-1,16,TRBV28,CASSYLPYTGNTEAFF,TGTGCCAGCAGTTACCTCCCTTACACAGGGAACACTGAAGCTTTCTTT
.,TRBD2,TRBJ2-7,12,TRBV28,CASSLPLATQYF,TGTGCCAGCAGTCTGCCACTAGCGACTCAGTACTTC
.,.,TRBJ2-7,15,TRBV6-6,CASTQSRDIPYEQYF,TGTGCCAGCACCCAAAGCCGGGACATACCCTACGAGCAGTACTTC
.,.,TRBJ2-3,13,TRBV4-2,CASSQLVSDTQYF,TGTGCCAGCAGCCAACTAGTCTCAGATACGCAGTATTTT
.,.,TRBJ2-3,14,TRBV27,CASSLVASTDTQYF,TGTGCCAGCAGTTTAGTGGCTAGCACAGATACGCAGTATTTT
.,.,TRBJ2-7,15,TRBV7-2,CASSLDWGSGYEQYF,TGTGCCAGCAGCTTAGACTGGGGAAGCGGGTACGAGCAGTACTTC
once,.,TRBJ2-7,16,TRBV28,CASSGLGEGGNYEQYF,TGTGCCAGCAGTGGCCTTGGGGAGGGGGGGAACTACGAGCAGTACTTC
.,TRBD2,TRBJ2-3,14,TRBV6-5,CASRSGTSGRRQYF,TGTGCCAGCAGATCCGGGACTAGCGGTCGTCGGCAGTATTTT
.,.,TRBJ2-7,15,TRBV6-1,CASSEAPPAYYEQYF,TGTGCCAGCAGTGAAGCCCCCCCAGCTTACTACGAGCAGTACTTC
.,TRBD1,TRBJ1-3,16,TRBV12-5,CASGLFTGGTGNTIYF,TGTGCTAGTGGTTTGTTCACAGGGGGTACCGGAAACACCATATATTTT
.,.,TRBJ1-2,13,TRBV19,CASSRGGDYGYTF,TGTGCCAGTAGTCGGGGGGGCGACTATGGCTACACCTTC
.,.,TRBJ1-6,15,TRBV9,CASSVRGGLNSPLHF,TGTGCCAGCAGCGTCCGAGGGGGGTTAAATTCACCCCTCCACTTT
.,TRBD2,TRBJ2-5,17,TRBV5-1,CASSRAPGTRGQETQYF,TGCGCCAGCAGCAGAGCCCCCGGGACTAGGGGGCAAGAGACCCAGTACTTC
.,.,TRBJ1-2,13,TRBV27,CASKTGSVYGYTF,TGTGCCAGTAAAACAGGGTCCGTCTATGGCTACACCTTC
few,.,TRBJ2-2,13,TRBV9,CASSVAFTGELFF,TGTGCCAGCAGCGTAGCGTTCACCGGGGAGCTGTTTTTT
once,.,TRBJ1-2,14,TRBV5-1,CASGPRDTIYGYTF,TGCGCCAGCGGCCCTCGGGACACTATCTATGGCTACACCTTC
.,.,TRBJ2-2,12,TRBV19,CASSTGRRELFF,TGTGCCAGTAGTACGGGCAGGCGGGAGCTGTTTTTT
.,.,TRBJ2-2,14,TRBV7-2,CASRRASNTGELFF,TGTGCCAGCAGGCGGGCCTCGAACACCGGGGAGCTGTTTTTT
.,TRBD1,TRBJ2-6,17,TRBV7-3,CASSEGQGMVGANVLTF,TGTGCCAGCAGCGAAGGACAGGGTATGGTGGGGGCCAACGTCCTGACTTTC
.,TRBD2,TRBJ2-2,16,TRBV7-8,CASSPLAGANTGELFF,TGTGCCAGCAGCCCCCTAGCGGGGGCGAACACCGGGGAGCTGTTTTTT
.,.,TRBJ2-5,16,TRBV28,CASSYLRTSLQETQYF,TGTGCCAGCAGTTATCTTAGGACATCACTCCAAGAGACCCAGTACTTC
.,TRBD1,TRBJ1-2,12,TRBV9,CASSLSGGGYTF,TGTGCCAGCAGCCTCTCAGGGGGTGGCTACACCTTC
.,.,TRBJ2-1,12,TRBV7-9,CASSEDHNEQFF,TGTGCCAGCAGCGAGGACCACAATGAGCAGTTCTTC
.,TRBD2,TRBJ2-7,16,TRBV6-1,CASSEGRTSGRSEQYF,TGTGCCAGCAGTGAAGGAAGGACTAGCGGGAGAAGTGAGCAGTACTTC
.,.,TRBJ1-1,14,TRBV18,CASSPSPVNTEAFF,TGTGCCAGCTCACCATCCCCAGTTAACACTGAAGCTTTCTTT
.,.,TRBJ2-7,17,TRBV5-4,CASSWGRGGVSSYEQYF,TGTGCCAGCAGCTGGGGACGAGGTGGGGTTAGCTCCTACGAGCAGTACTTC
.,.,TRBJ1-5,16,TRBV28,CASRRRQVRGNQPQHF,TGTGCCAGCAGACGACGACAGGTCAGGGGCAATCAGCCCCAGCATTTT
.,.,TRBJ2-1,16,TRBV7-9,CASSLGGVSSYNEQFF,TGTGCCAGCAGCTTAGGTGGAGTCAGCTCCTACAATGAGCAGTTCTTC
.,.,TRBJ2-7,11,TRBV19,CASSLGAEQYF,TGTGCCAGTAGTTTGGGAGCCGAGCAGTACTTC
.,.,TRBJ2-7,16,TRBV19,CASSIRGSGGFGEQYF,TGTGCCAGTAGTATCCGGGGTAGCGGAGGATTCGGCGAGCAGTACTTC
.,.,TRBJ2-3,13,TRBV29-1,CSVRAGAGDTQYF,TGCAGCGTCCGCGCGGGGGCCGGGGATACGCAGTATTTT
.,TRBD1,TRBJ2-3,16,TRBV14,CASSHHDRVGTDTQYF,TGTGCCAGCAGCCACCACGACAGGGTCGGAACAGATACGCAGTATTTT
.,.,TRBJ2-1,15,TRBV27,CASSLGRSSYNEQFF,TGTGCCAGCAGTTTAGGACGGAGCTCCTACAATGAGCAGTTCTTC
.,.,TRBJ1-5,13,TRBV7-2,CASSLAQNQPQHF,TGTGCCAGCAGCTTAGCTCAAAATCAGCCCCAGCATTTT
.,.,TRBJ2-1,14,TRBV6-1,CASSDLKRNGVQFF,TGTGCCAGCAGTGATCTAAAAAGGAATGGGGTGCAGTTCTTC
.,.,TRBJ2-5,16,TRBV4-2,CASSQDRWTVLETQYF,TGTGCCAGCAGCCAAGATCGTTGGACAGTGCTAGAGACCCAGTACTTC
.,.,TRBJ2-7,15,TRBV28,CAPGGGFYSPYEQYF,TGTGCCCCCGGTGGGGGGTTTTATTCCCCCTACGAGCAGTACTTC
.,.,TRBJ1-1,14,TRBV28,CASSLPALETEAFF,TGTGCCAGCAGTTTACCGGCTTTGGAAACTGAAGCTTTCTTT
.,TRBD1,TRBJ1-1,15,TRBV10-1,CASSESGTAYTEAFF,TGCGCCAGCAGTGAGTCGGGGACAGCGTACACTGAAGCTTTCTTT
.,.,TRBJ1-1,13,TRBV6-1,CASSEVGNTEAFF,TGTGCCAGCAGTGAAGTGGGGAACACTGAAGCTTTCTTT
.,TRBD2,TRBJ2-7,16,TRBV14,CASSPRGRGSSYEQYF,TGTGCCAGCAGCCCCCGTGGGCGGGGGAGCTCCTACGAGCAGTACTTC
.,.,TRBJ1-4,15,TRBV6-5,CASSYSRGEGEKLFF,TGTGCCAGCAGTTACTCGAGAGGGGAGGGTGAAAAACTGTTTTTT
once,TRBD1,TRBJ1-4,15,TRBV5-1,CASSLEGTGGEKLFF,TGCGCCAGCAGCTTGGAGGGGACAGGAGGCGAAAAACTGTTTTTT
.,TRBD2,TRBJ2-5,15,TRBV28,CASRGAGGPVETQYF,TGTGCCAGCAGGGGGGCGGGAGGTCCCGTGGAGACCCAGTACTTC
.,.,TRBJ2-3,16,TRBV9,CASSVAAGRPTDTQYF,TGTGCCAGCAGCGTAGCTGCAGGGAGGCCCACAGATACGCAGTATTTT